This T cell receptor beta chain was sequenced for a study of control samples from healthy donors and cancer patients. The table came from immunoSEQ multiplex PCR; TCRdb's copy has only in-frame clones and leaves some out. The sample holds about 94,000 clones; 90% are singletons and the top ten take more than 3.5%. The CDR3 spans 14 residues. Trimming removed 5 bases from V and 4 bases from J, with 13 bases in between. The V gene's germline CDR1 is PRHDT and CDR2 FYEKMQ (reference sequence). The sequence came from a woman younger than 35 in good health. This chain links TRBV13 with TRBJ2-3, with a possible D match to TRBD1 (6 bases). The material sequenced was blood. CDR3 in DNA: TGTGCCAGCAGCCCGAGCCAGGGGTCAGATACGCAGTATTTT. Protein product: CASSPSQGSDTQYF.